These 10 T cell receptor beta chains were all obtained from the same sample, sequenced in a study of blood T cells in healthy people across ages. Primed by a sample-barcoded 5' primer and a J-beta primer mix, a second PCR proceeded for roughly 7 to 11 cycles. One entry per CDR3 protein results from TCRdb running MiXCR on the 5' RACE reads. The sample contains around 800,000 distinct CDR3 sequences, roughly 24% of which appear only once. This sample was shared with a second study, whose subject was T cells of mothers and their children.

The sequenced sample consisted of blood. The origin of the receptors is a boy between 10 and 17 years old in good health.

A note on this clonotype: Germline and junction disagree at one end, which may indicate a read error. V is TRBV7-9 and J is TRBJ2-2, with D perhaps matching TRBD1 (6 bases). Germline CDR1 and CDR2: SEHNR and FQNEAQ (reference sequence). The CDR3 extends over 15 amino acids. CDR3 sequence: CASSLGALNAGELFF. CDR3 nucleotides: TGTGCCAGCAGCTTGGGGGCGTTGAACGCCGGGGAGCTGTTTTTT.

Comments on this clonotype: One end of the junction does not line up with germline, which may come from a read error. The chain joins TRBV6-1 to TRBJ2-2; D is perhaps TRBD2 (5 bases). The CDR3 covers 12 residues. CDR1 is MNHNS and CDR2 is SASEGT in the germline V gene. Here the CDR3 DNA reads TGTGCCAGCAGTTCCAACACCGGGGAGCCGTTTTTT. Residues: CASSSNTGEPFF.

In this sample, this clonotype turned up a few times. This chain connects TRBV10-3 to TRBJ1-1; D might be TRBD1 (5 bases). The CDR3 runs to 13 residues. Germline V gene data show CDR1 as ENHRY and CDR2 as SYGVKD. Trimming left V 2 bases short and J 4 bases short, with 8 bases between. DNA of the CDR3: TGTGCCATCAGTGAGATGGGGGGCACTGAAGCTTTCTTT. Its protein is CAISEMGGTEAFF.

This clonotype was observed at least ten times. The rearrangement joins TRBV5-5 to TRBJ2-1, with D hard to call. This CDR3 is 12 amino acids long. Trimming stripped 0 bases from V and 8 bases from J, with 6 bases between. Germline CDR1 SGHKS, CDR2 YYEKEE (reference sequence). CDR3 region: CASSLGRDEQFF. CDR3 sequence (DNA): TGTGCCAGCAGCTTGGGACGGGATGAGCAGTTCTTC.

This clonotype was seen more than once but under ten times. The CDR3 protein is CASRAGGAQYF. CDR3 in DNA: TGTGCCAGCAGGGCGGGGGGGGCCCAGTACTTC. The genes are TRBV28 and TRBJ2-5; TRBD2 agrees at 9 bases. Germline V gene lookup returns CDR1 MDHEN and CDR2 SYDVKM. Trimming took 6 bases from V and 9 from J; bases not matched to a gene: 2. The CDR3 sequence is 11 residues long.

This clonotype came up a few times. The J gene is TRBJ2-1, the V gene TRBV5-1; 9 bases are shared with TRBD1. V lost 3 bases and J lost 5; bases outside the gene matches: 6. The CDR3 length is 15 residues. Germline V lookup: CDR1 SGHRS, CDR2 YFSETQ. CDR3 region: CASSSHRTGDNEQFF. As DNA, the CDR3 is TGCGCCAGCAGCTCACATCGGACAGGGGACAATGAGCAGTTCTTC.

This clonotype was observed a few times. This CDR3 is CASSLGVYDYNEQFF. CDR3 nucleotides: TGTGCCAGCAGCTTGGGGGTCTACGATTACAATGAGCAGTTCTTC. This chain connects TRBV5-5 to TRBJ2-5; no reliable D call. The DNA end is a closer match to TRBJ2-1, so the J assignment may be wrong. Germline CDR1 and CDR2: SGHKS and YYEKEE (reference sequence). This CDR3 contains 15 residues.

The chain employs TRBV2 and TRBJ2-6; 10 bases match TRBD2. Germline V CDR1 and CDR2: SNHLY, FYNNEI. The CDR3 extends over 17 amino acids. J lost 4 bases, V lost 3 bases, and 6 bases had no gene match. The CDR3 reads CASSDVAGGSGANVLTF. For the CDR3, the DNA is TGTGCCAGCAGTGATGTAGCGGGGGGCTCGGGGGCCAACGTCCTGACTTTC.

Details on this clonotype: One junction end does not reproduce the germline sequence, and a read error may be involved. The gene calls are TRBV20-1 and TRBJ2-2, with 7 bases identical to TRBD2. This CDR3 is 15 amino acids long. Germline CDR1 DFQATT, CDR2 SNEGSKA (reference sequence). CDR3 nucleotide sequence: TGCAGTGCTAGGAGGCTAGCGGTCGACACCGGAGAGCTGTTTTTT. Protein sequence: CSARRLAVDTGELFF.

The gene calls are TRBV30 and TRBJ1-2; the match to TRBD1 covers 7 bases. Germline CDR1 GTSNPN, CDR2 SVGIG (reference sequence). CDR3 size: 14 residues. V lost 4 bases, J lost 8 bases, and 13 bases stayed unmatched. CDR3 nucleotides: TGTGCCTGGATGGCCTCGACAGGGCAGCGCGGCTACACCTTC. Amino acids: CAWMASTGQRGYTF.